This T cell receptor beta chain is from a study of shared clonotypes between healthy human individuals. Study findings and constraints: Among donors, sharing of clonotypes was expected to be affected by sequencing depth.

Positive CCR7 selection of CD45RO-negative cells yielded the naive CD8 cells, and terminally differentiated effector memory CD45RA+ cells were excluded. The CDR3 covers 16 residues. CDR1 SGHAT and CDR2 FQNNGV come from the germline V gene. J was trimmed by 6 bases and V by 5 bases; bases with no gene match: 13. As regards this clone: Antigen: not known.

Sorted-subset replicate PCRs used 150 to 200 ng of genomic DNA. This amount corresponded to approximately 30,000 T cell genomes. Clones were read by immunoSEQ multiplex PCR, and TCRdb kept only the in-frame ones, dropping some. Of about 680,000 clones listed, 92% are singletons. Sample: naive CD8+ T cells sorted from blood. The chain couples TRBV11-2 to TRBJ2-1, with 7 nucleotides matching TRBD2. This receptor was obtained from a man aged 25 to 40 in good health. As DNA, the CDR3 is TGTGCCAGCAGCCCCCGAGCGGGGACGTCGGCCAATGAGCAGTTCTTC. Its protein is CASSPRAGTSANEQFF.